These 29 T cell receptor beta chains were sequenced from one sample in a study of T cell responses to AZD1222 COVID-19 vaccine. Data came from immunoSEQ multiplex PCR; TCRdb stores just in-frame clones and leaves some out. The sample yields roughly 130,000 clones, approximately 83% seen once. The source material was peripheral blood, sampled on day 0 of AZD1222 vaccination. These TCRs come from an adult in good health.

The chain has TRBV28 and TRBJ1-4; D is unclear. V lost 3 bases and J 4 bases, leaving 9 bases between the germline ends. The CDR3 contains 14 residues. The germline V gene has CDR1 MDHEN and CDR2 SYDVKM. This CDR3 is CASSLVRGNEKLFF. The CDR3, as DNA: TGTGCCAGCAGTTTGGTGCGTGGTAATGAAAAACTGTTTTTT.

The chain combines TRBV21-1 with TRBJ2-5; the table's TRBD2 call for D was not verified on the DNA. TRBV21-1 is a pseudogene segment. The CDR3 is 12 amino acids. This chain's CDR3 is CATTGGPETQYF. In DNA form, the CDR3 reads TGTGCCACTACAGGAGGGCCAGAGACCCAGTACTTC.

The chain uses TRBV7-2 and TRBJ1-5; D is ambiguous. CDR1 and CDR2 (germline): SGHTA, FQGNSA. Trimming took 1 base from V and 1 from J, leaving 11 bases between them. The CDR3 length is 16 residues. The CDR3 DNA reads TGTGCCAGCAGCTTAGATCGCGTGGGCAGCAATCAGCCCCAGCATTTT. It yields the protein CASSLDRVGSNQPQHF.

The chain joins TRBV2 to TRBJ1-4; D gene ambiguous. The germline V gene has CDR1 SNHLY and CDR2 FYNNEI. There are 11 residues in the CDR3. The V gene lost 2 bases and the J gene lost 15 bases, with 10 bases spanning the gap. In nucleotides, the CDR3 is TGTGCCAGCAGTGAACAGGTGCGGGTGTTTTTT. Its protein is CASSEQVRVFF.

This clone rates as medium-sized. V is TRBV6-6 and J is TRBJ2-7, with 7 nucleotides matching TRBD2. The V gene's germline CDR1 is MNHNY and CDR2 SVGAGI (reference sequence). The CDR3 has 15 amino acids. V dropped 6 bases and J dropped 4; count of bases not matched to a gene: 12. CDR3 amino acids: CASSRLAQTSYEQYF. CDR3 coding DNA: TGTGCCAGCAGCCGACTAGCCCAAACGTCTTACGAGCAGTACTTC.

The chain is built from TRBV7-2 and TRBJ1-1; perhaps TRBD1 as D (5 bases). The CDR3 covers 14 residues. CDR1 is SGHTA and CDR2 is FQGNSA in the germline V gene. V lost 3 bases, J lost 3 bases, and 11 bases lay in between. The CDR3 coding sequence is TGTGCCAGCAGCTTCGTTGGGACCTACACTGAAGCTTTCTTT. It is translated as CASSFVGTYTEAFF.

The genes are TRBV30 and TRBJ2-7; D unclear. This CDR3 spans 16 amino acids. V was shortened by 3 bases and J by 3 bases, with 21 bases between the two germline ends. CDR1 and CDR2 (germline): GTSNPN, SVGIG (reference sequence). The CDR3 nucleotides read TGTGCCTGGAGGCAGATTAGTGACAATGGGAACTACGAGCAGTACTTC. Translation gives CAWRQISDNGNYEQYF.

This clone was detected once. The chain has TRBV6-4 and TRBJ2-1; a weak D match, TRBD1 (6 bases). The V gene lost 2 bases and the J gene lost 5 bases, with 7 bases spanning the gap. The CDR3 length is 13 residues. Germline CDR1 MRHNA, CDR2 SNTAGT. This chain's CDR3 is CASSDRDNNEQFF. The CDR3 DNA follows: TGTGCCAGCAGTGACAGGGACAACAATGAGCAGTTCTTC.

This clone was seen a handful of times. The gene calls are TRBV6-6 and TRBJ2-2; 16 bases are shared with TRBD2. V was pared by 5 bases and J by 7 bases, with 16 bases of the junction left unmatched. Germline V lookup: CDR1 MNHNY, CDR2 SVGAGI (reference sequence). The CDR3 sequence is 20 residues long. As DNA, the CDR3 is TGTGCCAGCAGTCAACTACCCCTTGGGACTAGCGGGGGGGCTCACGGGGAGCTGTTTTTT. The encoded protein is CASSQLPLGTSGGAHGELFF.

The rearrangement links TRBV5-1 to TRBJ2-7; 12 bases are a match to TRBD2. CDR3 size: 18 residues. The V segment lost 1 base and the J segment 7 bases; nucleotides outside the gene matches: 15. Germline assignment: CDR1 SGHRS and CDR2 YFSETQ. The CDR3 DNA follows: TGCGCCAGCAGCTTGCAGCTTGCGTCTAGCGGGGGGGTCGTGGAGCAGTACTTC. Its translation is CASSLQLASSGGVVEQYF.

V is TRBV19 and J is TRBJ1-2; 8 nucleotides agree with TRBD1. Trimming cost V 4 bases and J 0 bases; bases outside gene matches: 10. CDR1 and CDR2 (germline): LNHDA, SQIVND (reference sequence). CDR3 size: 17 residues. The CDR3 reads CASSKSTGAYTNYGYTF. The CDR3 DNA follows: TGTGCCAGTAGTAAGTCGACAGGGGCGTATACTAACTATGGCTACACCTTC.

The V call is TRBV6-5, the J call TRBJ1-6; no clear D gene. CDR3 length: 14 residues. Trimming removed 2 bases at V and 5 bases at J, with 7 bases between. In germline, CDR1 is MNHEY, CDR2 SVGAGI. The CDR3 sequence: CASSYGVDNSPLHF. For the CDR3, the DNA is TGTGCCAGCAGTTACGGCGTTGATAATTCACCCCTCCACTTT.

The sample holds a few counts of this clone. The chain joins TRBV2 to TRBJ1-6; D is perhaps TRBD1 (5 bases). V dropped 3 bases and J dropped 6 bases, with 12 bases sitting between them. CDR1 is SNHLY, CDR2 FYNNEI, per germline. The CDR3 totals 15 residues. The CDR3 protein is CASSDLAGSNSPLHF. The CDR3 DNA reads TGTGCCAGCAGTGACCTCGCAGGGTCTAATTCACCCCTCCACTTT.

This clone was seen once. J is TRBJ2-7 and V is TRBV19, with 8 bases fitting TRBD2. Germline V gene data show CDR1 as LNHDA and CDR2 as SQIVND (reference sequence). The V segment lost 0 bases and the J segment 3 bases; nucleotides outside the gene matches: 4. The CDR3 runs to 15 residues. The CDR3 bases are TGTGCCAGTAGTATAGAAGGGACTAGACACTACGAGCAGTACTTC. Translation gives CASSIEGTRHYEQYF.

This clone has a handful of counts. The chain uses TRBV24-1 and TRBJ1-2, with D hard to call. The CDR3 runs 13 residues. From germline, CDR1 is KGHDR and CDR2 SFDVKD. Deletions cut 5 bases from V and 4 bases from J, with 10 bases between. CDR3 in amino acids: CATSAQNGYGYTF. The CDR3 nucleotides read TGTGCCACCAGTGCTCAAAACGGCTATGGCTACACCTTC.

This chain joins TRBV6-2 or TRBV6-3 and TRBJ1-5; D gene unclear. Germline-derived CDR1 and CDR2 are MNHEY and SVGEGT. The CDR3 covers 13 residues. V lost 2 bases, J lost 7 bases, and 9 bases lay in between. Here the CDR3 reads CASSYRRIQPQHF. The CDR3 DNA is TGTGCCAGCAGTTACCGGAGGATCCAGCCCCAGCATTTT.

This clone was detected only once. The chain joins TRBV15 to TRBJ1-5; 9 nucleotides agree with TRBD1. V shed 3 bases and J 6 bases; nucleotides not matched to a gene: 9. This CDR3 has 16 residues. The germline V gene has CDR1 LNHNV and CDR2 YYDKDF (reference sequence). The CDR3 spells CATSSGPGQGGQPQHF. CDR3 coding DNA: TGTGCCACCAGCAGCGGGCCGGGACAGGGCGGTCAGCCCCAGCATTTT.

The rearrangement joins TRBV19 to TRBJ1-5; 7 bases map to TRBD1. This CDR3 has 14 residues. Germline lookup yields CDR1 LNHDA and CDR2 SQIVND (reference sequence). The J segment lost 3 bases and the V segment lost 5 bases, leaving 4 bases of the junction unmatched. The CDR3 bases are TGTGCCAGTAGTCTCGGACAGGCCAATCAGCCCCAGCATTTT. It is translated as CASSLGQANQPQHF.

The chain couples TRBV16 to TRBJ2-1; D ambiguous. CDR3 size: 15 residues. V lost 5 bases, J lost 0 bases, and 11 bases lay in between. CDR1 and CDR2 (germline): KGHSY, FQNENV. The CDR3: CASSSGPSSYNEQFF. In DNA, the CDR3 is TGTGCCAGCAGCTCTGGACCCAGCTCCTACAATGAGCAGTTCTTC.

The chain has TRBV29-1 and TRBJ2-5; D gene ambiguous. Germline V gene lookup returns CDR1 SQVTM and CDR2 ANQGSEA. The CDR3 spans 13 residues. Trimming cost V 3 bases and J 5 bases, with 13 bases left between them. CDR3 amino acids: CSVERGLGETQYF. The CDR3 bases are TGCAGCGTTGAGAGAGGCCTGGGGGAGACCCAGTACTTC. Full variable domain (missing parts from reference TRBV29-1 and TRBJ2-5): SAVISQKPSRDICQRGTSLTIQCQVDSQVTMMFWYRQQPGQSLTLIATANQGSEATYESGFVIDKFPISRPNLTFSTLTVSNMSPEDSSIYLCSVERGLGETQYFGPGTRLLVL.

Here the CDR3 DNA reads TGTGCCAGCCAGGACAGGTGGAACACTGAAGCTTTCTTT. This encodes CASQDRWNTEAFF. This sequence joins TRBV19 and TRBJ1-1; 7 bases match TRBD1. Germline V CDR1 and CDR2: LNHDA, SQIVND (reference sequence). J gave up 1 base and V 9 bases, and 5 bases lay outside the gene matches. The CDR3 totals 13 residues.

The chain employs TRBV3-1 (or the pseudogene TRBV3-2) and TRBJ2-1, with TRBD2 matching 7 bases. CDR3 length: 13 amino acids. Germline V CDR1 and CDR2: LGHDT, YNNKEL (reference sequence). The J segment lost 10 bases and the V segment lost 0 bases, leaving 3 bases of the junction unmatched. In nucleotides, the CDR3 is TGTGCCAGCAGCCAAGATTTGCGGGGGGAGCAGTTCTTC. Its protein is CASSQDLRGEQFF.

The V and J genes are TRBV6-5 and TRBJ1-1, with a tentative D call TRBD1 (6 bases). This CDR3 contains 16 residues. The germline CDR1 and CDR2 sequences are MNHEY and SVGAGI. V lost 0 bases and J lost 5, with 16 bases in between. CDR3 residues: CASSYSFSGGRTEAFF. Here the CDR3 DNA reads TGTGCCAGCAGTTACTCTTTCTCCGGGGGCCGGACTGAAGCTTTCTTT.

The chain uses TRBV7-2 and TRBJ2-3, with 8 bases identical to TRBD1. J gave up 6 bases and V 1 base, and 0 bases lay outside the gene matches. CDR1 SGHTA and CDR2 FQGNSA come from the germline V gene. CDR3 length: 13 residues. The CDR3: CASSLDRGDTQYF. The CDR3 DNA sequence: TGTGCCAGCAGCTTAGACAGGGGGGATACGCAGTATTTT.

The chain uses TRBV2 and TRBJ1-6; a weak D match, TRBD1 (5 bases). V lost 9 bases and J 4 bases, leaving 16 bases between the germline ends. Germline V lookup: CDR1 SNHLY, CDR2 FYNNEI. CDR3 length equals 15 residues. This CDR3 reads CARNQGGLYNSPLHF. The CDR3 coding sequence is TGTGCCAGGAATCAGGGTGGGTTATATAATTCACCCCTCCACTTT.

This clone was observed a handful of times. This chain uses TRBV4-2 with TRBJ2-7; D is uncertain. The V gene's germline CDR1 is LGHNA and CDR2 YNFKEQ. V was trimmed by 1 base and J by 4 bases, leaving 5 bases between them. The CDR3 spans 12 residues. The CDR3 reads CASSQAGYEQYF. The CDR3 DNA reads as TGTGCCAGCAGCCAAGCGGGTTACGAGCAGTACTTC.

The V and J genes are TRBV9 and TRBJ1-4, with D uncertain. Trimming cost V 4 bases and J 5 bases, with 12 bases left between them. The CDR3 totals 14 residues. From germline, CDR1 is SGDLS and CDR2 YYNGEE. The CDR3, as DNA: TGTGCCAGCAGCCCGGCCCAGCGAAATGAAAAACTGTTTTTT. This gives the protein CASSPAQRNEKLFF. The whole variable domain, filled in from reference TRBV9 and TRBJ1-4, reads DSGVTQTPKHLITATGQRVTLRCSPRSGDLSVYWYQQSLDQGLQFLIQYYNGEERAKGNILERFSAQQFPDLHSELNLSSLELGDSALYFCASSPAQRNEKLFFGSGTQLSVL.

This chain connects TRBV6-5 to TRBJ2-3; 7 nucleotides agree with TRBD2. The length of the CDR3 is 15 residues. Losses at the gene ends were 6 bases for V and 4 bases for J; bases not matched to a gene: 10. Per germline, CDR1 MNHEY and CDR2 SVGAGI. CDR3: CASSRPGGGADTQYF. The CDR3 DNA reads TGTGCCAGCAGCCGCCCTGGCGGGGGAGCAGATACGCAGTATTTT.

The chain uses TRBV19 and TRBJ2-5, with 9 positions matching TRBD1. This CDR3 region has 15 residues. The V segment lost 1 base and the J segment 3 bases; nucleotides outside the gene matches: 3. Germline CDR1 reads LNHDA; CDR2 reads SQIVND (reference sequence). The CDR3 protein is CASSIVGQGKETQYF. In DNA, the CDR3 is TGTGCCAGTAGTATAGTAGGACAGGGGAAAGAGACCCAGTACTTC. The full variable domain, completed using reference TRBV19 and TRBJ2-5, is DGGITQSPKYLFRKEGQNVTLSCEQNLNHDAMYWYRQDPGQGLRLIYYSQIVNDFQKGDIAEGYSVSREKKESFPLTVTSAQKNPTAFYLCASSIVGQGKETQYFGPGTRLLVL.